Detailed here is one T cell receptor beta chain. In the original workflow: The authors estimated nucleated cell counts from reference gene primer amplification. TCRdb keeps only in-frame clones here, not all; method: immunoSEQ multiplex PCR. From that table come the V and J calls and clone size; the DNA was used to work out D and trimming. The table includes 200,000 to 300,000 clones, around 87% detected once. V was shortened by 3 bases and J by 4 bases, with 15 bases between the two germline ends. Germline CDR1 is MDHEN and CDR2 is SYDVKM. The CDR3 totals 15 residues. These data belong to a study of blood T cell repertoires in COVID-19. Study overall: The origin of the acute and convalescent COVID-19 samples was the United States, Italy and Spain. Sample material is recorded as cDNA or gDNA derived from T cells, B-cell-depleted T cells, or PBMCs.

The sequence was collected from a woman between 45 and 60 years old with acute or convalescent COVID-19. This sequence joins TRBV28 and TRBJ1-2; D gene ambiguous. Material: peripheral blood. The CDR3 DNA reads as TGTGCCAGCAGTTTTTTGATGGCGGGAAGCTATGGCTACACCTTC. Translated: CASSFLMAGSYGYTF.